The 2 T cell receptor beta chains given below trace back to one sample, sequenced in a study of control samples from healthy donors and cancer patients. TCRdb's copy holds only in-frame clones and misses some; the assay was immunoSEQ multiplex PCR. The table has 100,000 or so clones, more than 75% seen once; the top ten hold about 20%. The sequencing sample was made of blood. These receptors were obtained from a woman between 45 and 65 years old in good health.

The rearrangement joins TRBV29-1 to TRBJ1-1; no clear D gene. The ends were cut back, 1 base at V and 5 bases at J, with 5 bases in the middle. CDR1 is SQVTM, CDR2 ANQGSEA, per germline. The CDR3 has 11 residues. In DNA, the CDR3 is TGCAGCGTTGAAGCACAGACTGAAGCTTTCTTT. Translating it yields CSVEAQTEAFF. Filled out from reference TRBV29-1 and TRBJ1-1, the complete variable domain reads SAVISQKPSRDICQRGTSLTIQCQVDSQVTMMFWYRQQPGQSLTLIATANQGSEATYESGFVIDKFPISRPNLTFSTLTVSNMSPEDSSIYLCSVEAQTEAFFGQGTRLTVV.

The chain is built from TRBV20-1 and TRBJ1-1; TRBD1 is a possible D gene (6 bases). Germline CDR1 is DFQATT and CDR2 is SNEGSKA (reference sequence). There are 13 residues in the CDR3. The V gene lost 3 bases and the J gene lost 1 base, with 9 bases spanning the gap. The CDR3: CSASKGGNTEAFF. The CDR3 nucleotides are TGCAGTGCTAGTAAGGGGGGGAACACTGAAGCTTTCTTT.